This T cell receptor beta chain was documented in a study of cytomegalovirus exposure and HLA in healthy donors. Findings and caveats of the study: Later findings reportedly placed an Asian-associated ancestry cluster below the roughly 700-donor mean for N-insertions. Among TCR beta chains, those listed as cytomegalovirus-associated numbered about 160.

Primers for the PCR totalled 60 Vbeta and 13 Jbeta. The protocol was immunoSEQ multiplex PCR, while the TCRdb copy is restricted to in-frame clones and leaves out a portion. The sample holds over 130,000 clones; around 78% are singletons and the top ten take about 6.6%. CDR1 and CDR2 (germline): SQVTM, ANQGSEA. The CDR3 loop spans 13 amino acids. J lost 6 bases, V lost 4 bases, and 5 bases had no gene match. In regard to this clone: Its specificity is unknown.

This chain joins TRBV29-1 and TRBJ2-1; 8 nucleotides line up with TRBD1. The source is a middle-aged woman in good health and CMV-seropositive. Sequencing was carried out using PBMCs. CDR3 in DNA: TGCAGCGTTGCCAGGGGGCAACTCAATGAGCAGTTCTTC. It codes for CSVARGQLNEQFF.